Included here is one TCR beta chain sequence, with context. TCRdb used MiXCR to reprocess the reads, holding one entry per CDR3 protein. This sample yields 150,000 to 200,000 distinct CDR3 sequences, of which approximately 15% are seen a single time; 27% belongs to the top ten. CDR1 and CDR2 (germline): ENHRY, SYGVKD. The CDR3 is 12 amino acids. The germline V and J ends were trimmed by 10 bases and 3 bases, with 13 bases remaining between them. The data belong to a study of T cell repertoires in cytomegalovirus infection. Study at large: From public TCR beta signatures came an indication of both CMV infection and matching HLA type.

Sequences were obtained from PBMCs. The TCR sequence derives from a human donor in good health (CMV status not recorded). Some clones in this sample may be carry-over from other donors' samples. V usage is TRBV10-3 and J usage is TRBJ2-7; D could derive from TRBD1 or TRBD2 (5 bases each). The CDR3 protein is CATSRGGYEQYF. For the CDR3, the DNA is TGTGCCACTTCGAGGGGTGGCTACGAGCAGTACTTC.